This entry lists 30 T cell receptor beta chains sequenced from one sample in a study of cytotoxic CD8 clonotypes in ibrutinib-treated CLL. Measured with immunoSEQ multiplex PCR; TCRdb has only the in-frame clones, and not every one. Here the sample spans just over 45,000 clones, around 70% being singletons. The sample was PBMCs, taken after 12 months of ibrutinib treatment. These receptors were obtained from a human donor with chronic lymphocytic leukemia.

This clone has a handful of counts. The chain uses TRBV5-1 and TRBJ2-2; D gene uncertain. V was pared by 4 bases and J by 3 bases, with 10 bases between. CDR3 size: 14 residues. The germline V gene has CDR1 SGHRS and CDR2 YFSETQ. In DNA form, the CDR3 reads TGCGCCAGCAGCATGAGGCAGGACACCGGGGAGCTGTTTTTT. Translated, it gives CASSMRQDTGELFF.

The chain combines TRBV2 with TRBJ1-2, with 12 bases that match TRBD1. Germline CDR1 reads SNHLY; CDR2 reads FYNNEI. The CDR3 loop spans 15 amino acids. V shed 6 bases, J shed 6 bases, and the junction held 8 bases outside the gene matches. CDR3 region: CASSVGTGGADGYTF. In DNA form, the CDR3 reads TGTGCCAGCAGCGTCGGGACAGGGGGCGCGGATGGCTACACCTTC.

The chain recombines TRBV6-5 with TRBJ1-1, with D perhaps matching TRBD1 (5 bases). CDR1 and CDR2 from the germline V gene are MNHEY and SVGAGI. V was pared by 2 bases and J by 3 bases, with 16 bases between. This CDR3 is built from 16 residues. As DNA, the CDR3 is TGTGCCAGCAGTTACGGCAGGGTGGGGGGGTACACTGAAGCTTTCTTT. Translating it yields CASSYGRVGGYTEAFF.

The table lists this clone with a few counts. This chain uses TRBV6-5 with TRBJ1-3, with D unresolved. This CDR3 has 12 amino acids. V was shortened by 7 bases and J by 5 bases, with 9 bases between the two germline ends. Per germline, CDR1 MNHEY and CDR2 SVGAGI. In DNA form, the CDR3 reads TGTGCCAGCATCTCCGACAGAAACACCATATATTTT. The encoded protein is CASISDRNTIYF.

The CDR3 nucleotides are TGTGCCAGCAGTGAAGCCCGGACGGGAAATCAGCCCCAGCATTTT. Protein sequence: CASSEARTGNQPQHF. This sequence joins TRBV6-1 and TRBJ1-5; D is uncertain. V was shortened by 0 bases and J by 4 bases, with 10 bases between the two germline ends. The CDR3 runs 15 residues. Looked up from germline, CDR1 is MNHNS and CDR2 is SASEGT.

The rearrangement uses TRBV10-3 and TRBJ1-4; D is uncertain. Germline CDR1 reads ENHRY; CDR2 reads SYGVKD. This CDR3 is built from 13 residues. V was clipped by 5 bases and J by 5 bases, with 9 bases between them. CDR3 region: CAISRRKNEKLFF. In DNA, the CDR3 is TGTGCCATCAGTCGCAGGAAGAATGAAAAACTGTTTTTT.

V is TRBV6-5 and J is TRBJ1-2; unclear D gene. The CDR3 spans 15 residues. Trimming shortened V by 0 bases and J by 4 bases, and 12 bases separated the two germline ends. Germline V gives CDR1 MNHEY, CDR2 SVGAGI. The CDR3 reads CASSYSIIGAYGYTF. DNA of the CDR3: TGTGCCAGCAGTTACTCGATTATAGGAGCCTATGGCTACACCTTC.

CDR3 coding DNA: TGTGCCAGCAACCCGGGGGAGAACTACAATGAGCAGTTCTTC. It translates to CASNPGENYNEQFF. The chain links TRBV6-5 to TRBJ2-1; tentative D call: TRBD2 (6 bases). Germline CDR1 and CDR2: MNHEY and SVGAGI. CDR3 length equals 14 residues. Trimming took off 7 bases at V and 3 bases at J, with 13 bases between the two ends.

The gene calls are TRBV27 and TRBJ2-1; tentatively, D is TRBD1 (7 bases). This CDR3 region has 15 residues. Trimming stripped 6 bases from V and 1 base from J, with 13 bases between. Per the germline V gene, CDR1 is MNHEY and CDR2 is SMNVEV (reference sequence). Here the CDR3 reads CASRLQGRSYNEQFF. For the CDR3, the DNA is TGTGCCAGCAGACTACAGGGGAGGTCCTACAATGAGCAGTTCTTC.

This chain uses TRBV10-3 with TRBJ2-1; 9 bases match TRBD1. This CDR3 has 13 residues. Trimming removed 0 bases from V and 15 bases from J; junction bases left unmatched: 6. Germline V gene sequence: CDR1 ENHRY, CDR2 SYGVKD. As DNA, the CDR3 is TGTGCCATCAGTGAGTCCTGGGACAGGGTGCTGTTCTTC. Translated, it gives CAISESWDRVLFF.

V gene TRBV5-4 combines with J gene TRBJ2-3; no reliable D call. The germline V gene has CDR1 SGHNT and CDR2 YYREEE (reference sequence). CDR3 size: 14 residues. With 0 bases removed from V and 2 bases from J, the gap between germline ends came to 7 bases. DNA of the CDR3: TGTGCCAGCAGCTTGGTTTCTATCACAGATACGCAGTATTTT. As protein: CASSLVSITDTQYF.

The genes are TRBV2 and TRBJ2-1; no clear D gene. Trimming removed 4 bases from V and 8 bases from J, with 12 bases in between. The CDR3 sequence is 13 residues long. The V gene's germline CDR1 is SNHLY and CDR2 FYNNEI. The CDR3, as DNA: TGTGCCAGCAGTGTCCCTGAAGTGGATGAGCAGTTCTTC. This sequence encodes CASSVPEVDEQFF.

This clone was seen more than once but under ten times. V is TRBV6-5 and J is TRBJ2-7, with 8 bases lining up with TRBD1. Per the germline V gene, CDR1 is MNHEY and CDR2 is SVGAGI. The CDR3 consists of 14 residues. The junction had 7 bases not matched to a gene; V was cut back by 6 bases and J by 3 bases. CDR3 bases: TGTGCCAGCAGCGCGACAGGGGCAGGCTACGAGCAGTACTTC. Protein: CASSATGAGYEQYF.

The rearrangement links TRBV10-3 to TRBJ2-7, with 9 bases that match TRBD2. V was clipped by 6 bases and J by 3 bases; unmatched bases: 9. Germline V gene sequence: CDR1 ENHRY, CDR2 SYGVKD. CDR3 size: 15 residues. This CDR3 reads CAIRTASGAFYEQYF. CDR3 nucleotides: TGTGCCATCAGGACTGCTAGCGGGGCCTTCTACGAGCAGTACTTC.

This clone has a single count. Here the CDR3 reads CASSLYPPIRDRELNNEQFF. CDR3 bases: TGTGCCAGCAGTCTTTACCCACCCATTCGGGACAGGGAACTAAACAATGAGCAGTTCTTC. This chain joins TRBV27 and TRBJ2-1; TRBD1 aligns across 9 bases. Unmatched junction bases numbered 22, after V lost 5 bases and J lost 5 bases. From germline, CDR1 is MNHEY and CDR2 SMNVEV (reference sequence). The CDR3 is made up of 20 amino acids.

V usage is TRBV6-1 and J usage is TRBJ2-2; D may correspond to TRBD1 or TRBD2 (5 bases each). Germline lookup yields CDR1 MNHNS and CDR2 SASEGT. V gave up 5 bases and J gave up 6 bases, with 10 bases separating them. This CDR3 is built from 13 residues. The CDR3 is CASSPVGAGELFF. The DNA for the CDR3 is TGTGCCAGCAGTCCGGTGGGGGCCGGGGAGCTGTTTTTT.

This chain joins TRBV7-8 and TRBJ2-5, with 8 bases matching TRBD2. V dropped 3 bases and J dropped 5; count of bases not matched to a gene: 8. The CDR3 length is 15 residues. Looked up from germline, CDR1 is SGHVS and CDR2 is FQNEAQ. CDR3 sequence (DNA): TGTGCCAGCAGCTTCCGGGGGGGCCCGGGGGAGACCCAGTACTTC. Translated, it gives CASSFRGGPGETQYF.

The chain combines TRBV5-1 with TRBJ2-2; D gene unclear. CDR1 is SGHRS, CDR2 YFSETQ, per germline. The CDR3 extends over 16 amino acids. The ends were cut back, 0 bases at V and 1 base at J, with 10 bases in the middle. The CDR3 sequence: CASSLGATVNTGELFF. The CDR3, as DNA: TGCGCCAGCAGCTTGGGGGCGACGGTGAACACCGGGGAGCTGTTTTTT.

This clone was detected only once. The gene calls are TRBV2 and TRBJ2-7; 11 bases are a match to TRBD2. CDR1 is SNHLY, CDR2 FYNNEI, per germline. CDR3 length: 15 amino acids. J was trimmed by 1 base and V by 5 bases; bases with no gene match: 4. DNA of the CDR3: TGTGCCAGCAGTATACTAGCGGGGGATTCCTACGAGCAGTACTTC. Encoded protein: CASSILAGDSYEQYF.

CDR3 in DNA: TGTGCCAGCAGCGTAGGAATAGTTTCGGTGGAGGAGCAGTACTTC. Translated: CASSVGIVSVEEQYF. This chain connects TRBV9 to TRBJ2-7; D is unclear. The CDR3 extends over 15 amino acids. The V and J ends lost 0 bases and 7 bases respectively, with 17 bases between them. Germline assignment: CDR1 SGDLS and CDR2 YYNGEE.

The gene calls are TRBV5-3 and TRBJ2-3; the D is unclear. TRBV5-3 is annotated as an ORF whose role is uncertain. The CDR3 has 14 amino acids. The germline V and J ends were trimmed by 4 bases and 0 bases, with 9 bases remaining between them. CDR3 protein: CARSIGRSTDTQYF. In DNA, the CDR3 is TGTGCCAGAAGCATTGGACGGAGCACAGATACGCAGTATTTT.

The chain combines TRBV2 with TRBJ1-3, with D hard to call. The V end was cut by 0 bases, the J end by 5 bases, with 5 bases between. There are 13 residues in the CDR3. Germline V CDR1 and CDR2: SNHLY, FYNNEI. The CDR3 protein is CASSEAARNTIYF. The CDR3, as DNA: TGTGCCAGCAGTGAAGCGGCCCGAAACACCATATATTTT.

The chain couples TRBV2 to TRBJ2-6, with D hard to call. The CDR3 loop spans 15 amino acids. Germline V gene sequence: CDR1 SNHLY, CDR2 FYNNEI. Trimming stripped 5 bases from V and 1 base from J, with 9 bases between. CDR3 nucleotides: TGTGCCAGCAGTTCGGACCTGTCTGGGGCCAACGTCCTGACTTTC. Translated, it gives CASSSDLSGANVLTF.

The V call is TRBV12-1, the J call TRBJ1-2; the table's D call TRBD1 went unverified against the DNA. TRBV12-1 is shown as a pseudogene. The CDR3 has 17 amino acids. CDR3 nucleotides: TGTGCCAGCAGCTTTAGAAGGAGCAGGGCTCGGAACTATGGCTACACCTTC. Amino acids: CASSFRRSRARNYGYTF.

This chain connects TRBV7-9 to TRBJ2-1; TRBD2 aligns across 9 bases. Germline loops: CDR1 SEHNR, CDR2 FQNEAQ (reference sequence). CDR3 length equals 16 residues. Trimming at V came to 6 bases and at J to 4 bases, leaving 10 bases not matched to a gene. The CDR3 loop reads CASRARPGLAYNEQFF. The DNA of the CDR3 is TGTGCCAGCAGGGCTCGTCCGGGACTAGCTTACAATGAGCAGTTCTTC.

This chain connects TRBV7-2 to TRBJ1-1; possibly TRBD1 for D (5 bases). Trimming took off 5 bases at V and 1 base at J, with 11 bases between the two ends. CDR3 length: 14 amino acids. Germline CDR1 and CDR2: SGHTA and FQGNSA. CDR3 sequence: CASSTQGWNTEAFF. The CDR3 DNA follows: TGTGCCAGCAGCACTCAGGGCTGGAACACTGAAGCTTTCTTT.

V usage is TRBV7-3 and J usage is TRBJ1-1, with D possibly matching TRBD1 (5 bases). This CDR3 comprises 16 residues. Trimming cost V 0 bases and J 0 bases, with 11 bases left between them. The germline V gene has CDR1 SGHTA and CDR2 FQGTGA. The CDR3 region is CASSLTGDSMNTEAFF. For the CDR3, the DNA is TGTGCCAGCAGCTTAACGGGTGACAGCATGAACACTGAAGCTTTCTTT.

This clone appeared a few times. This chain links TRBV7-9 with TRBJ1-1; TRBD1 matches 7 bases. Unmatched junction bases numbered 2, after V lost 5 bases and J lost 8 bases. Looked up from germline, CDR1 is SEHNR and CDR2 is FQNEAQ (reference sequence). The CDR3 sequence is 11 residues long. Written as DNA, the CDR3 is TGTGCCAGCAGCACGGACAGGGAAGCTTTCTTT. This encodes CASSTDREAFF.

This chain uses TRBV10-2 with TRBJ2-1, with a tentative D call TRBD1 (5 bases). Trimming left V 4 bases short and J 5 bases short, with 9 bases between. The CDR3 spans 13 residues. Germline loops: CDR1 WSHSY, CDR2 SAAADI. The chain's CDR3 is CASSAGYHNEQFF. CDR3 sequence (DNA): TGCGCCAGCAGTGCAGGGTACCACAATGAGCAGTTCTTC.

V and J are TRBV5-4 and TRBJ2-1, with 10 positions matching TRBD2. Looked up from germline, CDR1 is SGHNT and CDR2 is YYREEE (reference sequence). V shed 5 bases, J shed 2 bases, and the junction held 1 base outside the gene matches. This CDR3 has 14 amino acids. The CDR3: CASRSGGAYNEQFF. CDR3 nucleotide sequence: TGTGCCAGCAGAAGCGGGGGGGCCTACAATGAGCAGTTCTTC. The full variable domain, with the rest looked up from reference TRBV5-4 and TRBJ2-1, is ETGVTQSPTHLIKTRGQQVTLRCSSQSGHNTVSWYQQALGQGPQFIFQYYREEENGRGNFPPRFSGLQFPNYSSELNVNALELDDSALYLCASRSGGAYNEQFFGPGTRLTVL.